These 28 T cell receptor beta chains share one sample of origin, sequenced in a study of TET2 disruption in CD19-targeted CAR T cells. No antigen is known for these receptors. This table comes from immunoSEQ multiplex PCR, and its TCRdb copy is limited to in-frame clones, with some not included. This sample's clone table lists more than 25,000 clones. Treatment defined: autologous CTL019 cells: CD19 CAR with 4-1BB and CD3 zeta domains. The source was CD8- CAR+ T cells sorted from cultured blood T cells, collected for CD19 CAR T cell therapy. Subset given: CD8-negative CAR-positive T cells from the infusion product. All receptors come from a man in his 70s with chronic lymphocytic leukemia.

As regards this clone: The DNA ends 3 residues before the CDR3 does, and the rest of the CDR3 is filled in from the germline J gene. V and J are TRBV4-2 and TRBJ1-5; D remains ambiguous. This CDR3 spans 18 amino acids. Germline CDR1 reads LGHNA; CDR2 reads YNFKEQ. The V gene lost 4 bases and the J gene lost 1 base, with 20 bases spanning the gap. The covered CDR3 bases are TGTGCCAGCAGCCCGAGGAGGGTTGAGGGTGGAAGCAATCAGCCC. Its protein is CASSPRRVEGGSNQP. The CDR3 in full is CASSPRRVEGGSNQPQHF.

Remarks on this clone: Read sequence stops 3 residues before the CDR3 end, and the germline J gene provides the missing end. The chain carries TRBV5-1 and TRBJ1-6; D is ambiguous. CDR1 and CDR2 (germline): SGHRS, YFSETQ. Trimming took 5 bases from V and 7 from J, leaving 10 bases between them. The CDR3 consists of 13 residues. This CDR3 is CASSQETNSPLHF. The part of the CDR3 DNA that was read is TGCGCCAGCAGTCAGGAAACGAATTCACCC.

About this clone itself: The read ends 3 residues before the CDR3 terminus; that terminus is restored from the germline J gene. The chain carries TRBV6-2 or TRBV6-3 and TRBJ2-4, with 8 nucleotides matching TRBD1. V lost 6 bases to trimming and J lost 6 bases; unmatched junction nucleotides: 7. CDR3 size: 14 residues. Germline CDR1 MNHEY, CDR2 SVGEGT. The CDR3 spells CASSYPGQGNIQYF. Incomplete CDR3 DNA: TGTGCCAGCAGCTACCCAGGACAGGGAAACATT.

Regarding this clone: With the read ending 3 residues before the CDR3 end, the germline J gene is used to fill in that end. The chain is built from TRBV7-2 and TRBJ1-2; D not resolved. The CDR3 is 14 amino acids. Germline V lookup: CDR1 SGHTA, CDR2 FQGNSA. This chain's CDR3 is CASSFSGETYDYTF. Incomplete CDR3 DNA: TGTGCCAGCAGCTTTAGCGGGGAGACCTACGAC.

For this clone: The junction shows a germline mismatch at one end, possibly a read error. The CDR3 extends 3 residues past the end of the read, so its final part is completed from the germline J gene. V gene TRBV7-9 combines with J gene TRBJ1-2; 7 positions agree with TRBD1. Per germline, CDR1 SEHNR and CDR2 FQNEAQ (reference sequence). The CDR3 is made up of 14 amino acids. The covered CDR3 bases are TGTTCCAGCAGCTTAGCCAGGGGGTACTACGAC. It specifies CSSSLARGYYD. From start to end, the CDR3 is CSSSLARGYYDYTF.

Comments on this clone: The read comes to an end 3 residues before the CDR3 does, leaving the germline J gene to fill in the end. The J gene is TRBJ1-1, the V gene TRBV2, with D possibly matching TRBD1 (5 bases). The germline V gene encodes CDR1 SNHLY and CDR2 FYNNEI. The CDR3 is 13 amino acids. The CDR3 sequence: CASNGYQGGVAFF. Incomplete CDR3 DNA: TGTGCCAGCAACGGATATCAGGGAGGCGTA.

For this clone: Read coverage stops 3 residues before the CDR3 terminus; the germline J gene supplies the remainder. The V and J genes are TRBV20-1 and TRBJ2-3; 9 positions agree with TRBD2. The CDR3 is 16 amino acids. Looked up from germline, CDR1 is DFQATT and CDR2 is SNEGSKA (reference sequence). The ends lost 0 bases at V and 5 bases at J; junction bases unmatched: 9. The CDR3 loop reads CSARDPSGGRRDTQYF. Incomplete CDR3 DNA: TGCAGTGCTAGAGATCCGAGCGGGGGGCGTAGAGATACG.

Concerning this clone: The read stops 3 residues short of the end of the CDR3; the missing end is completed from the germline J gene. V is TRBV4-2 and J is TRBJ1-4; 8 nucleotides agree with TRBD1. CDR1 is LGHNA and CDR2 is YNFKEQ in the germline V gene. V was pared by 3 bases and J by 6 bases, with 3 bases of the junction left unmatched. The CDR3 runs to 14 residues. CDR3 sequence: CASSHPDRDEKLFF. The CDR3 DNA, read in part, is TGTGCCAGCAGCCACCCGGACAGGGATGAAAAA.

In regard to this clone: From the germline J gene comes the end of the CDR3, since the read stops 3 residues before it. V usage is TRBV4-2 and J usage is TRBJ1-3, with a possible D match to TRBD1 (6 bases). Trimming took 3 bases from V and 1 from J, leaving 13 bases between them. This CDR3 has 16 residues. The germline gives CDR1 LGHNA, CDR2 YNFKEQ. The CDR3 reads CASSQAYGQSGNTIYF. The sequenced part of the CDR3 DNA is TGTGCCAGCAGCCAGGCCTACGGACAGTCTGGAAACACC.

About this clone itself: Sequencing ends 3 residues short of the CDR3 end; the germline J gene provides the rest. The chain is built from TRBV19 and TRBJ1-2, with D possibly being TRBD1 (6 bases). This CDR3 spans 16 amino acids. Germline CDR1 reads LNHDA; CDR2 reads SQIVND (reference sequence). Partial CDR3 DNA: TGTGCCAGTAGTGGTACGGGACACGACATCTCCTACGAC. Its protein is CASSGTGHDISYD. The whole CDR3 protein is CASSGTGHDISYDYTF.

In the case of this clone: The CDR3 goes on 3 residues after the read ends, and that part is filled in from the germline J gene. V gene TRBV7-9 combines with J gene TRBJ1-5; possibly TRBD1 for D (6 bases). The V end was cut by 4 bases, the J end by 4 bases, with 11 bases between. Germline CDR1 SEHNR, CDR2 FQNEAQ (reference sequence). The CDR3 sequence is 14 residues long. The CDR3 sequence is CASSSQGNNQPQHF. Incomplete CDR3 DNA: TGTGCCAGCAGCTCCCAGGGGAATAATCAGCCC.

For this clone: The read halts 3 residues ahead of the CDR3 end, with the missing end drawn from the germline J gene. The chain has TRBV10-3 and TRBJ2-1; 9 bases fit TRBD2. Germline CDR1 and CDR2: ENHRY and SYGVKD. V lost 4 bases, J lost 5 bases, and 12 bases stayed unmatched. This CDR3 region has 17 residues. CDR3: CAISVSLGAGGDNEQFF. CDR3 DNA (partial): TGTGCCATCAGTGTTTCTCTTGGGGCGGGGGGGGACAATGAG.

About this clone itself: The read finishes 3 residues shy of the CDR3 end, and the germline J gene is used to complete it. The gene calls are TRBV4-2 and TRBJ2-7; TRBD1 aligns across 9 bases. V lost 0 bases to trimming and J lost 5 bases; unmatched junction nucleotides: 11. CDR1 is LGHNA, CDR2 YNFKEQ, per germline. The CDR3 sequence is 17 residues long. CDR3 residues: CASSQDNQGQGNNEQYF. CDR3 DNA, as far as it was read: TGTGCCAGCAGCCAAGATAATCAGGGACAGGGAAATAACGAG.

With respect to this clone: The read ends 3 residues before the CDR3 terminus; that terminus is restored from the germline J gene. V gene TRBV7-9 combines with J gene TRBJ2-3, with 9 bases lining up with TRBD1. V dropped 6 bases and J dropped 2; count of bases not matched to a gene: 6. Germline CDR1 reads SEHNR; CDR2 reads FQNEAQ (reference sequence). The CDR3 is 15 amino acids. CDR3 DNA (partial): TGTGCCAGCAGGGGACAGGGATATTCCACAGATACG. It translates to CASRGQGYSTDT. The CDR3 as a whole reads CASRGQGYSTDTQYF. Looking up the rest from reference TRBV7-9 and TRBJ2-3 gives the full variable domain: DTGVSQNPRHKITKRGQNVTFRCDPISEHNRLYWYRQTLGQGPEFLTYFQNEAQLEKSRLLSDRFSAERPKGSFSTLEIQRTEQGDSAMYLCASRGQGYSTDTQYFGPGTRLTVL.

As regards this clone: The observed sequence ends 3 residues before the CDR3 terminus, with the missing tail filled in from the germline J gene. V usage is TRBV20-1 and J usage is TRBJ2-3; the D gene is possibly TRBD2 (5 bases). V was pared by 3 bases and J by 4 bases, with 14 bases between. The CDR3 extends over 14 amino acids. In germline, CDR1 is DFQATT, CDR2 SNEGSKA (reference sequence). The CDR3 sequence is CSARGYGDPDTQYF. Partial CDR3 DNA: TGCAGTGCTAGGGGGTACGGGGATCCAGATACG.

Points on this clone: The read falls 3 residues short of the CDR3 end, and the missing part is taken from the germline J gene. In the same sample, other DNA sequences code for this CDR3. V and J are TRBV18 and TRBJ2-5; TRBD2 agrees at 10 bases. The CDR3 consists of 15 residues. The V gene's germline CDR1 is KGHSH and CDR2 LQKENI. J gave up 4 bases and V 3 bases, and 5 bases lay outside the gene matches. The sequenced part of the CDR3 DNA is TGTGCCAGCTCACCCCCGGGACTAGCGTTAGAGACC. Translating it yields CASSPPGLALET. From start to end, the CDR3 is CASSPPGLALETQYF.

To note about this clone: The read gets to within 3 residues of the CDR3 end, and the germline J gene fills in the rest. J is TRBJ2-1 and V is TRBV10-3; 8 bases match TRBD2. From germline, CDR1 is ENHRY and CDR2 SYGVKD. The junction had 5 bases not matched to a gene; V was cut back by 8 bases and J by 5 bases. The CDR3 spans 13 residues. Incomplete CDR3 DNA: TGTGCCATCGCGCGGGGGGCCGACAATGAG. As protein: CAIARGADNE. The full CDR3 protein is CAIARGADNEQFF.

With respect to this clone: The CDR3 extends 3 residues past the end of the read, so its final part is completed from the germline J gene. J is TRBJ1-1 and V is TRBV20-1, with D possibly being TRBD1 (5 bases). Germline loops: CDR1 DFQATT, CDR2 SNEGSKA (reference sequence). The V gene lost 5 bases and the J gene lost 1 base, with 8 bases spanning the gap. CDR3 size: 12 residues. This chain's CDR3 is CSAGGGNTEAFF. The DNA read from the CDR3 is TGCAGTGCTGGGGGGGGGAACACTGAA.

Concerning this clone: Coverage ceases 3 residues before the CDR3 finishes, and the germline J gene fills in the end. The rearrangement uses TRBV7-2 and TRBJ1-1; D possibly corresponds to TRBD1 (6 bases). In germline, CDR1 is SGHTA, CDR2 FQGNSA. The CDR3 loop spans 14 amino acids. V was shortened by 5 bases and J by 2 bases, with 12 bases between the two germline ends. CDR3 bases read: TGTGCCAGCAGCACACGACAGGAAAACACTGAA. Encoded protein: CASSTRQENTE. The whole CDR3 reads CASSTRQENTEAFF.

Concerning this clone itself: Coverage ceases 3 residues before the CDR3 finishes, and the germline J gene fills in the end. The chain uses TRBV10-3 and TRBJ1-1, with a weak D call TRBD1 (6 bases). Trimming took 6 bases from V and 6 from J, leaving 14 bases between them. The germline V gene encodes CDR1 ENHRY and CDR2 SYGVKD. This CDR3 spans 13 amino acids. CDR3 sequence: CAISEQGSPEAFF. Partial CDR3 DNA: TGTGCCATCAGCGAACAGGGCTCCCCTGAA.

Notes on this clone: The read gets to within 3 residues of the CDR3 end, and the germline J gene fills in the rest. The rearrangement links TRBV2 to TRBJ2-7, with D possibly TRBD1 on 5 matching bases. With 4 bases removed from V and 0 bases from J, the gap between germline ends came to 10 bases. Germline V gives CDR1 SNHLY, CDR2 FYNNEI. This CDR3 has 14 residues. Incomplete CDR3 DNA: TGTGCCAGCAGTGCGACAGCAACCTCCTACGAG. It translates to CASSATATSYE. The entire CDR3 protein is CASSATATSYEQYF.

In the case of this clone: The read halts 3 residues ahead of the CDR3 end, with the missing end drawn from the germline J gene. The sample contains more than one DNA sequence encoding this CDR3. The chain carries TRBV7-3 and TRBJ1-2, with TRBD1 matching 11 bases. This CDR3 has 14 residues. From germline, CDR1 is SGHTA and CDR2 FQGTGA. The CDR3 is CASSPGQGAAGYTF. The sequenced part of the CDR3 DNA is TGTGCCAGCAGCCCCGGACAGGGGGCGGCCGGT. Full variable domain (missing parts from reference TRBV7-3 and TRBJ1-2): GAGVSQTPSNKVTEKGKYVELRCDPISGHTALYWYRQSLGQGPEFLIYFQGTGAADDSGLPNDRFFAVRPEGSVSTLKIQRTERGDSAVYLCASSPGQGAAGYTFGSGTRLTVV.

The CDR3: CASSPDRGLQETQYF. The CDR3 DNA, read in part, is TGTGCCAGCAGCCCAGACAGGGGGCTCCAAGAGACT. The J gene is TRBJ2-4, the V gene TRBV5-6, with 10 bases that match TRBD1. Coverage ceases 3 residues before the CDR3 finishes, and the germline J gene fills in the end. The CDR3 spans 15 residues. Germline V CDR1 and CDR2: SGHDT, YYEEEE.

Points on this clone: Read data end 3 residues before the CDR3 end; the end is taken from the germline J gene. The chain is built from TRBV7-3 and TRBJ1-2; 7 nucleotides line up with TRBD1. The CDR3 consists of 14 residues. From germline, CDR1 is SGHTA and CDR2 FQGTGA. Here the CDR3 reads CASSLMGQWDDYTF. The sequenced part of the CDR3 DNA is TGTGCCAGCAGCTTAATGGGACAGTGGGATGAC. Complete variable domain (other parts from reference TRBV7-3 and TRBJ1-2): GAGVSQTPSNKVTEKGKYVELRCDPISGHTALYWYRQSLGQGPEFLIYFQGTGAADDSGLPNDRFFAVRPEGSVSTLKIQRTERGDSAVYLCASSLMGQWDDYTFGSGTRLTVV.

In the case of this clone: The read falls 3 residues short of the CDR3 end, and the missing part is taken from the germline J gene. The V call is TRBV18, the J call TRBJ2-2; 9 bases map to TRBD2. Germline trimming cut 3 bases from V and 4 bases from J; bases unmatched to any gene: 15. Germline V gene lookup returns CDR1 KGHSH and CDR2 LQKENI. The CDR3 is made up of 19 amino acids. CDR3 bases read: TGTGCCAGCTCACCGGCCCTGGGGCGCGGGACTAGCCTCACCGGGGAG. It is translated as CASSPALGRGTSLTGE. The full CDR3 protein is CASSPALGRGTSLTGELFF.

By frequency, this clone is medium-sized. The part of the CDR3 DNA that was read is TGTGCCAGCAGTGATTCAGGGAATAAGATGCCC. Protein product: CASSDSGNKMP. The complete CDR3 sequence is CASSDSGNKMPQHF. This chain uses TRBV2 with TRBJ1-5; TRBD1 might be the D (5 bases). The read ends 3 residues shy of where the CDR3 ends; the end is completed using the germline J gene. Trimming pared 3 bases from V and 9 bases from J, leaving 15 bases between. The CDR3 is 14 residues long. Per germline, CDR1 SNHLY and CDR2 FYNNEI.

The CDR3 reads CASSAATSGGSYDYTF. The sequenced part of the CDR3 DNA is TGTGCCAGCAGTGCAGCGACTAGCGGGGGCTCCTACGAC. The chain employs TRBV6-1 and TRBJ1-2; possibly TRBD1 for D (6 bases). The read stops 3 residues short of the end of the CDR3; the missing end is completed from the germline J gene. The CDR3 sequence is 16 residues long. The germline CDR1 and CDR2 sequences are MNHNS and SASEGT.

Regarding this clone: The read finishes 3 residues shy of the CDR3 end, and the germline J gene is used to complete it. The sample has other DNA sequences that encode this CDR3 too. The chain recombines TRBV6-1 with TRBJ1-5; D perhaps matches TRBD1 (6 bases). CDR1 and CDR2 (germline): MNHNS, SASEGT. Trimming pared 3 bases from V and 2 bases from J, leaving 8 bases between. CDR3 length: 14 residues. CDR3 bases read: TGTGCCAGCAGTGAGGCAGGGGGCAATCAGCCC. Translating gives CASSEAGGNQP. The CDR3 in full is CASSEAGGNQPQHF.